These 32 T cell receptor beta chains came from one sample sequenced in a study of response to subunit inactivated influenza vaccine. From the RT-PCR reads, TCRdb called clonotypes with MiXCR, one entry per CDR3 protein. The sample includes some 850,000 distinct CDR3 sequences, approximately 17% seen only once; the top ten take roughly a tenth. Here the sequenced sample was PBMCs from blood, taken around 5 days after vaccination. The receptor set was obtained from a man in his forties or fifties who received an inactivated influenza vaccine.

This clonotype was picked up a small number of times. V gene TRBV6-2 or TRBV6-3 combines with J gene TRBJ1-1; no clear D. Deletions cut 5 bases from V and 3 bases from J, with 13 bases between. From germline, CDR1 is MNHEY and CDR2 SVGEGT. The CDR3 has 14 residues. The CDR3 region is CASSRRPGHTEAFF. The CDR3 bases are TGTGCCAGCAGTCGAAGACCAGGACACACTGAAGCTTTCTTT.

This clonotype came up many times. V is TRBV15 and J is TRBJ1-6, with a tentative D call TRBD1 (6 bases). This CDR3 contains 14 residues. Trimming removed 3 bases from V and 9 bases from J, with 12 bases in between. CDR1 and CDR2 from the germline V gene are LNHNV and YYDKDF (reference sequence). The CDR3 region has the DNA TGTGCCACCAGCAGCACAGGGAGCCGTTCACCCCTCCACTTT. Translated: CATSSTGSRSPLHF.

Ten or more counts support this clonotype. The chain links TRBV10-3 to TRBJ2-7; 9 bases match TRBD1. The CDR3 consists of 15 residues. CDR1 and CDR2 from the germline V gene are ENHRY and SYGVKD. The ends lost 4 bases at V and 4 bases at J; junction bases unmatched: 8. The CDR3 region has the DNA TGTGCCATCAGTGCTACAGGGGGCCTTACGTACGAGCAGTACTTC. It yields the protein CAISATGGLTYEQYF.

The J gene is TRBJ2-7, the V gene TRBV11-2, with a tentative D call TRBD2 (6 bases). Trimming took 0 bases from V and 7 from J, leaving 13 bases between them. Germline CDR1 SGHAT, CDR2 FQNNGV. The CDR3 contains 14 residues. CDR3 sequence: CASSLDPRGMEQYF. The CDR3 bases are TGTGCCAGCAGCTTAGATCCCCGGGGGATGGAGCAGTACTTC.

This chain connects TRBV13 to TRBJ2-3; TRBD2 is a possible D gene (6 bases). Germline assignment: CDR1 PRHDT and CDR2 FYEKMQ (reference sequence). This CDR3 has 17 residues. Deletions cut 5 bases from V and 2 bases from J, with 20 bases between. The CDR3 region has the DNA TGTGCCAGCAGCCACTTGGCTAGCGCAGTTCCCACAGATACGCAGTATTTT. The encoded protein is CASSHLASAVPTDTQYF.

With respect to this clonotype: Possible read error: a much larger clone is one base away. The CDR3: CASSLSYCTSGGLKKYTDTQYF. As DNA, the CDR3 is TGTGCCAGCAGTTTATCATACTGTACTAGCGGGGGACTCAAAAAATACACAGATACGCAGTATTTT. This rearrangement joins TRBV27 to TRBJ2-3; 11 bases fit TRBD2. Germline assignment: CDR1 MNHEY and CDR2 SMNVEV (reference sequence). CDR3 length equals 22 residues. With 0 bases clipped from V and 2 bases from J, the junction kept 19 bases outside the gene matches.

This clonotype was observed a few times. The chain is built from TRBV7-6 and TRBJ2-7, with 9 bases matching TRBD2. Trimming removed 2 bases from V and 3 bases from J; junction bases left unmatched: 20. The germline V gene encodes CDR1 SGHVS and CDR2 FNYEAQ. The CDR3 covers 20 residues. DNA for the CDR3: TGTGCCAGCAGCTTAAAGCGAGGGTTTACCCTAGCGGGGTCCCGCTACGAGCAGTACTTC. Translating gives CASSLKRGFTLAGSRYEQYF.

The table lists this clonotype with a few counts. This chain connects TRBV6-6 to TRBJ2-5, with 7 bases that match TRBD1. V gave up 7 bases and J gave up 2 bases; unmatched junction bases: 1. The germline V gene encodes CDR1 MNHNY and CDR2 SVGAGI (reference sequence). The CDR3 length is 12 residues. The CDR3 sequence: CASKTGQETQYF. Here the CDR3 DNA reads TGTGCCAGCAAGACAGGGCAAGAGACCCAGTACTTC.

This clonotype was recorded a few times. The gene calls are TRBV7-6 and TRBJ2-3, with 7 bases fitting TRBD2. The CDR3 is 16 residues long. Germline values: CDR1 SGHVS, CDR2 FNYEAQ. The V gene end was trimmed by 0 bases and the J gene end by 1 base; junction bases not matched to a gene: 4. CDR3 nucleotide sequence: TGTGCCAGCAGCTTAGCACTCGGACTAGGCACAGATACGCAGTATTTT. Translation: CASSLALGLGTDTQYF.

This clonotype was detected many times. The chain has TRBV20-1 and TRBJ2-7; no definite D call. Germline CDR1 DFQATT, CDR2 SNEGSKA (reference sequence). This CDR3 comprises 11 residues. Trimming took 3 bases from V and 3 from J, leaving 6 bases between them. The CDR3 loop is CSASPSYEQYF. The CDR3 DNA reads TGCAGTGCTAGCCCCAGCTACGAGCAGTACTTC.

This clonotype was counted a few times. J is TRBJ2-5 and V is TRBV7-3; D could derive from TRBD1 or TRBD2 (5 bases each). The CDR3 length is 15 residues. V was trimmed by 5 bases and J by 2 bases, leaving 15 bases between them. Germline V gives CDR1 SGHTA, CDR2 FQGTGA. The CDR3 sequence: CASSPTGTEQETQYF. DNA of the CDR3: TGTGCCAGCAGCCCTACCGGGACGGAACAAGAGACCCAGTACTTC.

This clonotype has just a few counts. V and J are TRBV12-3 or TRBV12-4 and TRBJ2-5; D gene uncertain. V was clipped by 2 bases and J by 1 base, with 8 bases between them. This CDR3 has 14 residues. CDR3 amino acids: CASSLITVQETQYF. The CDR3 DNA reads TGTGCCAGCAGTTTAATCACAGTCCAAGAGACCCAGTACTTC.

The chain recombines TRBV6-2 or TRBV6-3 with TRBJ2-7, with 7 nucleotides matching TRBD1. The V and J ends lost 5 bases and 3 bases, in that order; junction bases with no gene match: 7. This CDR3 region has 14 residues. Looked up from germline, CDR1 is MNHEY and CDR2 is SVGEGT. The chain's CDR3 is CASSQLQGFYEQYF. The CDR3 nucleotides are TGTGCCAGCAGTCAGTTACAGGGGTTCTACGAGCAGTACTTC.

This clonotype came up a few times. V gene TRBV9 combines with J gene TRBJ2-1; D is possibly TRBD1 or TRBD2 (5 bases each). This CDR3 comprises 12 residues. The ends were cut back, 4 bases at V and 10 bases at J, with 12 bases in the middle. Germline V gene lookup returns CDR1 SGDLS and CDR2 YYNGEE. The CDR3 region has the DNA TGTGCCAGCAGCTCCGGGGCTCGAGAGCAGTTCTTC. It translates to CASSSGAREQFF.

J is TRBJ2-3 and V is TRBV10-3, with a weak D call TRBD1 (5 bases). Germline CDR1 ENHRY, CDR2 SYGVKD. The germline V and J ends were trimmed by 4 bases and 1 base, with 12 bases remaining between them. This CDR3 is 15 amino acids long. The CDR3 sequence is CAISGSEGGTDTQYF. Written as DNA, the CDR3 is TGTGCCATCAGTGGGTCAGAAGGGGGCACAGATACGCAGTATTTT.

This chain joins TRBV4-3 and TRBJ2-4; perhaps TRBD1 as D (5 bases). The CDR3 is 19 amino acids. CDR1 is LGHNA and CDR2 is YSLEER in the germline V gene. The V end lost 0 bases, the J end lost 0 bases, and 18 bases lay between the germline ends. The CDR3 protein is CASSQDPRQSTIAKNIQYF. The CDR3 DNA sequence: TGCGCCAGCAGCCAAGATCCTAGACAGAGCACAATAGCCAAAAACATTCAGTACTTC.

This clonotype has only a few counts. This chain links TRBV11-2 with TRBJ1-3; unclear D gene. The CDR3 covers 13 residues. CDR1 and CDR2 from the germline V gene are SGHAT and FQNNGV. Trimming took 2 bases from V and 7 from J, leaving 9 bases between them. For the CDR3, the DNA is TGTGCCAGCAGCTTATTTTCGAGGAACACCATATATTTT. Translation: CASSLFSRNTIYF.

There are a few counts of this clonotype. The rearrangement joins TRBV7-2 to TRBJ1-6, with 7 bases matching TRBD1. The CDR3 has 14 amino acids. V was pared by 4 bases and J by 9 bases, with 6 bases of the junction left unmatched. The germline gives CDR1 SGHTA, CDR2 FQGNSA. The CDR3 loop is CASSSGQVTSPLHF. The CDR3, as DNA: TGTGCCAGCAGCTCCGGACAGGTTACTTCACCCCTCCACTTT.

This clonotype has only a few counts. This chain joins TRBV20-1 and TRBJ1-5, with D perhaps matching TRBD1 (5 bases). CDR1 is DFQATT and CDR2 is SNEGSKA in the germline V gene (reference sequence). This CDR3 spans 13 amino acids. Between the trimmed V and J ends, which lost 3 bases and 3 bases, there was a span of 9 bases. Here the CDR3 DNA reads TGCAGTGCTAGGACAGCTATCAATCAGCCCCAGCATTTT. It encodes CSARTAINQPQHF.

The V call is TRBV4-3, the J call TRBJ1-2; D is undetermined. The CDR3 consists of 15 residues. The germline V gene has CDR1 LGHNA and CDR2 YSLEER. Deletions cut 0 bases from V and 0 bases from J, with 8 bases between. Written as DNA, the CDR3 is TGCGCCAGCAGCCAAGATACGGGTGCTAACTATGGCTACACCTTC. It specifies CASSQDTGANYGYTF.

There are a few counts of this clonotype. DNA of the CDR3: TGTGCCAGCAGCCAAGATTTGCGGCTCTCGATAAGCTCACCCCTCCACTTT. Its translation is CASSQDLRLSISSPLHF. The V gene is TRBV4-2, the J gene TRBJ1-6, with unresolved D. Germline V CDR1 and CDR2: LGHNA, YNFKEQ. There are 17 residues in the CDR3. The V and J ends lost 0 bases and 10 bases respectively, with 19 bases between them.

This chain links TRBV20-1 with TRBJ2-1; no definite D call. The V gene lost 5 bases and the J gene lost 13 bases, with 18 bases spanning the gap. Germline loops: CDR1 DFQATT, CDR2 SNEGSKA (reference sequence). CDR3 length: 12 residues. The CDR3 sequence: CSAPAGPNSQFF. The CDR3 coding sequence is TGCAGTGCTCCAGCCGGGCCTAATAGCCAGTTCTTC.

Of note for this clonotype: An end of the junction does not agree with germline; a read error may underlie this. V usage is TRBV6-2 or TRBV6-3 and J usage is TRBJ2-5, with D hard to call. The germline V gene has CDR1 MNHEY and CDR2 SVGEGT. CDR3 size: 14 residues. The CDR3 bases are TGTGCCAGCAGTTATCCCGGGTTACAAGGGACCCAGTACTTC. Translating it yields CASSYPGLQGTQYF.

V gene TRBV5-1 combines with J gene TRBJ2-1, with 9 bases identical to TRBD1. This CDR3 contains 15 residues. Per germline, CDR1 SGHRS and CDR2 YFSETQ. V lost 3 bases and J lost 8; bases outside the gene matches: 9. CDR3 sequence (DNA): TGCGCCAGCAGCTCGGGGACAGGGCTGTGGGATGAGCAGTTCTTC. This sequence encodes CASSSGTGLWDEQFF.

This clonotype was seen a few times. V usage is TRBV5-1 and J usage is TRBJ1-6; 8 bases fit TRBD1. This CDR3 is 17 amino acids long. V was pared by 0 bases and J by 7 bases, with 9 bases of the junction left unmatched. Germline V gene lookup returns CDR1 SGHRS and CDR2 YFSETQ. CDR3 in amino acids: CASSLVGAGQGNSPLHF. CDR3 nucleotide sequence: TGCGCCAGCAGCTTGGTGGGGGCCGGACAGGGAAATTCACCCCTCCACTTT.

This chain connects TRBV6-5 to TRBJ2-7; 10 positions agree with TRBD1. The J segment lost 5 bases and the V segment lost 2 bases, leaving 3 bases of the junction unmatched. From germline, CDR1 is MNHEY and CDR2 SVGAGI. CDR3 length equals 14 residues. The CDR3 sequence: CASSYPGQGDEQYF. CDR3 nucleotide sequence: TGTGCCAGCAGTTACCCCGGACAGGGGGACGAGCAGTACTTC.

This clonotype was observed a few times. J is TRBJ1-1 and V is TRBV20-1, with 9 nucleotides matching TRBD1. Germline lookup yields CDR1 DFQATT and CDR2 SNEGSKA (reference sequence). Trimming cost V 6 bases and J 0 bases; bases outside gene matches: 11. The CDR3 spans 16 residues. CDR3: CSASKTGGGVNTEAFF. CDR3 coding DNA: TGCAGTGCGTCGAAGACAGGGGGGGGAGTGAACACTGAAGCTTTCTTT.

As for this clonotype: One base away lies a much larger clone, so this may be a sequencing read error. The chain recombines TRBV4-3 with TRBJ1-4, with 10 bases lining up with TRBD1. Germline trimming cut 0 bases from V and 7 bases from J; bases unmatched to any gene: 5. Germline CDR1 and CDR2: LGHNA and YSLEER. The CDR3 totals 16 residues. CDR3 residues: CASSQDLGQGGEKLFF. The CDR3 coding sequence is TGCGCCAGCAGCCAAGATCTTGGACAGGGGGGTGAAAAACTGTTTTTT.

This chain uses TRBV20-1 with TRBJ2-1; TRBD2 might be the D (6 bases). Germline values: CDR1 DFQATT, CDR2 SNEGSKA (reference sequence). The CDR3 is made up of 12 amino acids. Trimming took off 1 base at V and 8 bases at J, with 9 bases between the two ends. CDR3 amino acids: CSARVTSYEQFF. In DNA form, the CDR3 reads TGCAGTGCTAGAGTGACTAGTTATGAGCAGTTCTTC.

The chain carries TRBV5-1 and TRBJ1-1; the D gene is possibly TRBD1 (5 bases). Germline assignment: CDR1 SGHRS and CDR2 YFSETQ. The V and J ends lost 4 bases and 7 bases respectively, with 14 bases between them. This CDR3 is built from 13 residues. CDR3 residues: CASSRQTEFEAFF. The CDR3 bases are TGCGCCAGCAGCCGACAGACGGAATTTGAAGCTTTCTTT.

This clonotype appeared a few times. J is TRBJ2-5 and V is TRBV5-1, with D tentatively TRBD2 (5 bases). V lost 6 bases and J lost 4, with 16 bases in between. The germline gives CDR1 SGHRS, CDR2 YFSETQ. The CDR3 sequence is 14 residues long. The CDR3 region is CASKSGGAGETQYF. The CDR3, as DNA: TGCGCCAGCAAGTCGGGCGGTGCGGGAGAGACCCAGTACTTC.

This clonotype was recorded a few times. This chain joins TRBV7-2 and TRBJ1-3; no reliable D call. V lost 4 bases and J 0 bases, leaving 10 bases between the germline ends. CDR3 length: 15 amino acids. Germline assignment: CDR1 SGHTA and CDR2 FQGNSA. In nucleotides, the CDR3 is TGTGCCAGCAGCTACGGCCGAACCTCTGGAAACACCATATATTTT. Its protein is CASSYGRTSGNTIYF. The whole variable domain, remainder taken from reference TRBV7-2 and TRBJ1-3, is GAGVSQSPSNKVTEKGKDVELRCDPISGHTALYWYRQSLGQGLEFLIYFQGNSAPDKSGLPSDRFSAERTGGSVSTLTIQRTQQEDSAVYLCASSYGRTSGNTIYFGEGSWLTVV.